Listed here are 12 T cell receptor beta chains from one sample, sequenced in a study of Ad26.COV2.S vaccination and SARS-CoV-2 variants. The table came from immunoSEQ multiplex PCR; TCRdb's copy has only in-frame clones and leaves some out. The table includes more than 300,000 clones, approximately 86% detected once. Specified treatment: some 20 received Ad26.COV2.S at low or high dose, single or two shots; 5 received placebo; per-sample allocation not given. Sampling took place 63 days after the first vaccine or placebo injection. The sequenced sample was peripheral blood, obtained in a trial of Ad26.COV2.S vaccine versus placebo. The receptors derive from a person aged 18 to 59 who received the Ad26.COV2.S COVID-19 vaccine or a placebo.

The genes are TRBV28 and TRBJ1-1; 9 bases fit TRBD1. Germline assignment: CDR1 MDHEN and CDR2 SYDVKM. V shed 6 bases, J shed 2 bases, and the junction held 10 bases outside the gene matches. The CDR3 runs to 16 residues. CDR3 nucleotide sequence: TGTGCCAGCAGCCCTACACAGGGGGCTTCAAACACTGAAGCTTTCTTT. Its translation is CASSPTQGASNTEAFF.

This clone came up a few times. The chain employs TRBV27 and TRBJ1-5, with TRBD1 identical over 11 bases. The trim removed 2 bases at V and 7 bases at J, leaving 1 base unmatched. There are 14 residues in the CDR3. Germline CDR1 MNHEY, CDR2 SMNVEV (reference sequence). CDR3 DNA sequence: TGTGCCAGCAGTTTACGGGACAGGGGGCAGCCCCAGCATTTT. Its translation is CASSLRDRGQPQHF.

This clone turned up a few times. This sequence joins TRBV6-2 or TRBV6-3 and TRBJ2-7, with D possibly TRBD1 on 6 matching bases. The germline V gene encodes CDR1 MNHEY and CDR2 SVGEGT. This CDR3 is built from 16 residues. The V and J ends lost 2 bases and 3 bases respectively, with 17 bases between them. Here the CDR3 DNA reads TGTGCCAGCAGTTACCCGTCCGGGACACCGTTCTACGAGCAGTACTTC. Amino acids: CASSYPSGTPFYEQYF.

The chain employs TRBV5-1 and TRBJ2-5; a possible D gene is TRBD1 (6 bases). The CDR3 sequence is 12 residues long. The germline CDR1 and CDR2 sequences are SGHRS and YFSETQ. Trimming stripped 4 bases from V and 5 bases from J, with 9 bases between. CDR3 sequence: CASSLQGETQYF. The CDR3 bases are TGCGCCAGCAGCCTCCAGGGGGAGACCCAGTACTTC.

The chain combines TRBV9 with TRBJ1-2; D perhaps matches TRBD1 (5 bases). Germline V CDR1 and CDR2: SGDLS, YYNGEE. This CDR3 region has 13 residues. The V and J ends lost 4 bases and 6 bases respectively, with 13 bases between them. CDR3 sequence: CASSPRPGDGYTF. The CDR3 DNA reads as TGTGCCAGCAGCCCGCGTCCGGGGGATGGCTACACCTTC.

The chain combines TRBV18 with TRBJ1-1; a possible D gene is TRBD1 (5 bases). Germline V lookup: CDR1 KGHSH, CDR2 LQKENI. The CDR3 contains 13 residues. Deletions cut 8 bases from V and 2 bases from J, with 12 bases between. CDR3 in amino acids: CASIFGGNTEAFF. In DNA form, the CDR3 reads TGTGCCAGCATATTCGGGGGAAACACTGAAGCTTTCTTT.

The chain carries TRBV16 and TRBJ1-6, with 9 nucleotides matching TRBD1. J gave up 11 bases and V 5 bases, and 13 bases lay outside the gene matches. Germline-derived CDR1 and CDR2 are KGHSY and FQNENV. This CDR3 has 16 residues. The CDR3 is CASSARTGAVGAPLHF. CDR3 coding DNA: TGTGCCAGCAGCGCCCGGACAGGGGCGGTAGGAGCACCCCTCCACTTT.

CDR3 DNA sequence: TGTGCCAGCAGTCAACGGGGACAGAGCAATCAGCCCCAGCATTTT. Residues: CASSQRGQSNQPQHF. The chain recombines TRBV6-2 or TRBV6-3 with TRBJ1-5; 7 positions match TRBD1. Unmatched junction bases numbered 5, after V lost 5 bases and J lost 1 base. CDR1 and CDR2 from the germline V gene are MNHEY and SVGEGT. This CDR3 comprises 15 residues.

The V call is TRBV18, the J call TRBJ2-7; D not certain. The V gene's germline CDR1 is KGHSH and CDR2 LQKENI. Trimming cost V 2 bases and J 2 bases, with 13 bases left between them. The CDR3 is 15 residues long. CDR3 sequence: CASSPGVPQTYEQYF. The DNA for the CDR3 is TGTGCCAGCTCACCAGGGGTCCCCCAGACCTACGAGCAGTACTTC.

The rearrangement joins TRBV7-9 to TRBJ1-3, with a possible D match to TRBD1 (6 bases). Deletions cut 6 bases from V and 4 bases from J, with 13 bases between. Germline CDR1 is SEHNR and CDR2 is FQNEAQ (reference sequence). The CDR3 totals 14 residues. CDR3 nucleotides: TGTGCCAGCAGTCAAGGGGGGGCCGGAAACACCATATATTTT. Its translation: CASSQGGAGNTIYF.

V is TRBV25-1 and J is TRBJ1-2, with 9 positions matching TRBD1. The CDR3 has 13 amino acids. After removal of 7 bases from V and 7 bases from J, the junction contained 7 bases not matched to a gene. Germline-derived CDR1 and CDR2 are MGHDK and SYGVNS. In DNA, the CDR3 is TGTGCCAGCAAAGGGACAGGGTCTGTTGGCTACACCTTC. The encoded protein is CASKGTGSVGYTF.

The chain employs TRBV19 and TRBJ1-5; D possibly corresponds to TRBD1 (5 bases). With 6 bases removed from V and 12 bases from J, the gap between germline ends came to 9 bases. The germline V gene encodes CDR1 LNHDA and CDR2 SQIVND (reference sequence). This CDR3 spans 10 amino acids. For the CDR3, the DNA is TGTGCCAGTAGGGACACCATCCAGCATTTT. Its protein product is CASRDTIQHF.